This T cell receptor beta chain was obtained from a study of blood T cell repertoires in COVID-19. For the study at large: Acute and convalescent COVID-19 specimens originated in the United States, Italy and Spain. T cells, B-cell-depleted T cells, or PBMCs supplied cDNA or gDNA.

CDR1 is LNHDA and CDR2 is SQIVND in the germline V gene (reference sequence). Trimming took 3 bases from V and 5 from J, leaving 10 bases between them. There are 13 residues in the CDR3. Data came from immunoSEQ multiplex PCR; TCRdb stores just in-frame clones and leaves some out. The profile shows some 300,000 clones, 90% of them singletons. Sequenced: peripheral blood. The TCR comes from a middle-aged woman with COVID-19, enrolled during active disease. The chain has TRBV19 and TRBJ1-1; D is unclear. In DNA, the CDR3 is TGTGCCAGTAGTATTGGGCCCGGTACTGAAGCTTTCTTT. Translation gives CASSIGPGTEAFF.